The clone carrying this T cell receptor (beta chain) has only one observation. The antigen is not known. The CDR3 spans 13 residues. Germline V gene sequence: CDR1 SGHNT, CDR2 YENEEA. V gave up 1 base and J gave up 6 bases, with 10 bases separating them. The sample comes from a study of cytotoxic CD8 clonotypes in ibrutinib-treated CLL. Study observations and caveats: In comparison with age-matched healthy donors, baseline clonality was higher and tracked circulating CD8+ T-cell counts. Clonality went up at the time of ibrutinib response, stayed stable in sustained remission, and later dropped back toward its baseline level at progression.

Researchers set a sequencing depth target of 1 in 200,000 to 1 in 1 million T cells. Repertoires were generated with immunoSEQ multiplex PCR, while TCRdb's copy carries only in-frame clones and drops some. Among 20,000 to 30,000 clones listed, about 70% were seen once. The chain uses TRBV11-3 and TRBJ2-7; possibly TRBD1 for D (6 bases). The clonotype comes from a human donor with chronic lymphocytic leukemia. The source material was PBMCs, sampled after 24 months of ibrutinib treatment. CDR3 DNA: TGTGCCAGCAGCTTAGGCCGAGGGGGCGAGCAGTACTTC. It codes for CASSLGRGGEQYF.